The 7 T cell receptor beta chains below come from one sample, sequenced in a study of control samples from healthy donors and cancer patients. Using immunoSEQ multiplex PCR, the repertoire was profiled, and TCRdb retains in-frame clones only, with some absent. The repertoire has around 70,000 clones, roughly 93% of them found once; the top ten carry 2.5% to 3%. The sample comprised blood. The receptors stem from a woman aged 25 to 45 in good health.

This chain uses TRBV2 with TRBJ2-5, with 9 bases fitting TRBD2. V lost 5 bases and J lost 5; bases outside the gene matches: 6. Germline assignment: CDR1 SNHLY and CDR2 FYNNEI. This CDR3 comprises 14 residues. In DNA, the CDR3 is TGTGCCAGCAGTCGCGGGGGGGCGAGGGAGACCCAGTACTTC. The encoded protein is CASSRGGARETQYF. The variable domain in full, with the rest retrieved from reference TRBV2 and TRBJ2-5, is EPEVTQTPSHQVTQMGQEVILRCVPISNHLYFYWYRQILGQKVEFLVSFYNNEISEKSEIFDDQFSVERPDGSNFTLKIRSTKLEDSAMYFCASSRGGARETQYFGPGTRLLVL.

The chain combines TRBV4-1 with TRBJ1-5; 7 nucleotides match TRBD1. V was clipped by 4 bases and J by 8 bases; unmatched bases: 8. Per germline, CDR1 MGHRA and CDR2 YSYEKL. This CDR3 is 14 amino acids long. The CDR3 DNA is TGCGCCAGCAGCCCCACCAGGGGGGACGAGCCCCAGCATTTT. It specifies CASSPTRGDEPQHF.

The gene calls are TRBV9 and TRBJ2-7; 12 bases are a match to TRBD2. The trim removed 3 bases at V and 3 bases at J, leaving 19 bases unmatched. The V gene's germline CDR1 is SGDLS and CDR2 YYNGEE. CDR3 size: 20 residues. The CDR3 reads CASSARARLAGAILIYEQYV. The CDR3 coding sequence is TGTGCCAGCAGCGCGAGAGCCAGACTAGCGGGGGCCATTCTAATCTACGAGCAGTACGTC.

The V gene is TRBV6-1, the J gene TRBJ2-3, with 16 positions matching TRBD2. Germline trimming cut 2 bases from V and 5 bases from J; bases unmatched to any gene: 13. This CDR3 contains 20 residues. Germline CDR1 and CDR2: MNHNS and SASEGT. For the CDR3, the DNA is TGTGCCAGCAGTGAACCCCCGGGACTAGCGGGGGGGGGTCGGGAAGATACGCAGTATTTT. The encoded protein is CASSEPPGLAGGGREDTQYF.

The genes are TRBV9 and TRBJ2-3; 8 bases line up with TRBD2. Losses at the gene ends were 0 bases for V and 2 bases for J; bases not matched to a gene: 2. Germline CDR1 SGDLS, CDR2 YYNGEE. The CDR3 is 15 amino acids. CDR3 loop: CASSVGGGNTDTQYF. The DNA for the CDR3 is TGTGCCAGCAGCGTAGGCGGGGGGAACACAGATACGCAGTATTTT.

The V and J genes are TRBV6-5 and TRBJ1-2; a possible D gene is TRBD1 (6 bases). This CDR3 region has 13 residues. Trimming pared 6 bases from V and 7 bases from J, leaving 15 bases between. Per germline, CDR1 MNHEY and CDR2 SVGAGI. The CDR3 spells CASSPGDGGGYTF. The CDR3, as DNA: TGTGCCAGCAGCCCAGGGGATGGTGGTGGCTACACCTTC.

This clone was picked up a small number of times. This rearrangement joins TRBV7-9 to TRBJ1-1, with D possibly being TRBD1 (6 bases). Per the germline V gene, CDR1 is SEHNR and CDR2 is FQNEAQ (reference sequence). The V gene lost 5 bases and the J gene lost 11 bases, with 21 bases spanning the gap. The CDR3 totals 14 residues. The CDR3 loop is CASSGWGGRSDAFF. In nucleotides, the CDR3 is TGTGCCAGCAGCGGTTGGGGGGGGCGCAGCGATGCTTTCTTT.